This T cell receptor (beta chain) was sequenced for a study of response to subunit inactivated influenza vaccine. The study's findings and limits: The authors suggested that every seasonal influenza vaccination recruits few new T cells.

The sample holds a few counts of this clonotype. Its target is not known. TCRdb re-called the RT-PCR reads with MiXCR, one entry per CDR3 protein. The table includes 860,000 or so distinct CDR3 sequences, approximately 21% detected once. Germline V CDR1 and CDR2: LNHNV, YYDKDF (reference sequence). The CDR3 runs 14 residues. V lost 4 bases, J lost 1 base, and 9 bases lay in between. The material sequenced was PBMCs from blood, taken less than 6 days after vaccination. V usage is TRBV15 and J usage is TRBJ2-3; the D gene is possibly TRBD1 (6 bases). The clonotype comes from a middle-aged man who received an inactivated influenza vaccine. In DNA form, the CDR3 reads TGTGCCACCAGCATAAACAGGGGCACAGATACGCAGTATTTT. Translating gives CATSINRGTDTQYF.